This T cell receptor (beta chain) was captured by sequencing in a study of Ad26.COV2.S vaccination and SARS-CoV-2 variants. As for the study in general: Recipients of Ad26.COV2.S got it intramuscularly, once or twice 56 days apart. General observations from the study: TCR breadth and depth analyses may have underestimated total T cell responses. Vaccine recipients had higher spike-specific TCR breadth than placebo recipients.

CDR1 and CDR2 (germline): SEHNR, FQNEAQ (reference sequence). Trimming removed 4 bases from V and 7 bases from J; junction bases left unmatched: 11. The CDR3 has 16 amino acids. Some clones are missing from TCRdb's copy, which holds only in-frame ones; the method was immunoSEQ multiplex PCR. The sample includes around 500,000 clones, roughly 87% of them seen just once. Note on this clone: Its antigen is unknown.

The treatment here: roughly 18 received Ad26.COV2.S at low or high dose, single or two shots; roughly five received placebo; per-sample allocation not given. Sampling was done on day 63 after the first vaccine or placebo injection. At a Boston site, the person donating was an adult of 18-55 years. The sequence was obtained from a person aged 18 to 65 who received the Ad26.COV2.S COVID-19 vaccine or a placebo. The chain carries TRBV7-9 and TRBJ2-7; the match to TRBD1 covers 12 bases. This specimen was peripheral blood, taken in a trial of Ad26.COV2.S vaccine versus placebo. The CDR3 nucleotides are TGTGCCAGCAGCTCACTCGCCGGGACAGGGGGCGTGGAGCAGTACTTC. It translates to CASSSLAGTGGVEQYF.